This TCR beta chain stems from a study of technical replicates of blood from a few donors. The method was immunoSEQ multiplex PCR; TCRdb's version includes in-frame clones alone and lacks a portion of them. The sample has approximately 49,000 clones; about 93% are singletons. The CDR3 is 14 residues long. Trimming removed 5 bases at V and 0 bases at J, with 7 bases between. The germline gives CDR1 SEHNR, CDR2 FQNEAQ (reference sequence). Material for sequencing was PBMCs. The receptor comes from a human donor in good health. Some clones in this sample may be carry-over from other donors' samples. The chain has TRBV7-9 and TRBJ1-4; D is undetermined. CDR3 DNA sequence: TGTGCCAGCAGCCTAAGTCCAACTAATGAAAAACTGTTTTTT. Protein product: CASSLSPTNEKLFF. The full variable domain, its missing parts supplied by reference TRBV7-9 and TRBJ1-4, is DTGVSQNPRHKITKRGQNVTFRCDPISEHNRLYWYRQTLGQGPEFLTYFQNEAQLEKSRLLSDRFSAERPKGSFSTLEIQRTEQGDSAMYLCASSLSPTNEKLFFGSGTQLSVL.